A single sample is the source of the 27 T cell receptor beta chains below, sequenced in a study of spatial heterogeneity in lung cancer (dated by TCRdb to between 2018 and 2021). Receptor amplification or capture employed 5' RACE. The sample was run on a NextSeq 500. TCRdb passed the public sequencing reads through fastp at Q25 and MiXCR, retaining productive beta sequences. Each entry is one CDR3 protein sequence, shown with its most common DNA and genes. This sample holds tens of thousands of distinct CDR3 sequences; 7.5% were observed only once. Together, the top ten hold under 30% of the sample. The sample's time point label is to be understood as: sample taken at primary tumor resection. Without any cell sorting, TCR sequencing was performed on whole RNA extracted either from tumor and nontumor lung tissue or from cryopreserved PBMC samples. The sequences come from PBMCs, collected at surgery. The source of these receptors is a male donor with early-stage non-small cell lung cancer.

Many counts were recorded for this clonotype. In DNA, the CDR3 is TGTGCCAGCAGTTACTCGGAACAAGCAACCCTCCACTTT. Its protein product is CASSYSEQATLHF. V gene TRBV6-5 combines with J gene TRBJ1-6; D not resolved. The CDR3 covers 13 residues. V gave up 0 bases and J gave up 14 bases, with 11 bases separating them. From germline, CDR1 is MNHEY and CDR2 SVGAGI.

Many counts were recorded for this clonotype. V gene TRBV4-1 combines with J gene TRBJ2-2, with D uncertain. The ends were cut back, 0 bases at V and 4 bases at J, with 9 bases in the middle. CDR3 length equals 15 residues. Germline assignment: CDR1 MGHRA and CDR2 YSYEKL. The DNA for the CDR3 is TGCGCCAGCAGCCAAGATGTTGAATCCACCGGGGAGCTGTTTTTT. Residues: CASSQDVESTGELFF.

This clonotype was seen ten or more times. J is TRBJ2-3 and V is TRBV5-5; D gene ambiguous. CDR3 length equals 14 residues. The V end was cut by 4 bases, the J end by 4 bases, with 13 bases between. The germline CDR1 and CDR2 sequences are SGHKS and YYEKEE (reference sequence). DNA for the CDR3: TGTGCCAGCAGCCTTGGTAATAGGGCAGATACGCAGTATTTT. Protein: CASSLGNRADTQYF. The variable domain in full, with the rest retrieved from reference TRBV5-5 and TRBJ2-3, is DAGVTQSPTHLIKTRGQQVTLRCSPISGHKSVSWYQQVLGQGPQFIFQYYEKEERGRGNFPDRFSARQFPNYSSELNVNALLLGDSALYLCASSLGNRADTQYFGPGTRLTVL.

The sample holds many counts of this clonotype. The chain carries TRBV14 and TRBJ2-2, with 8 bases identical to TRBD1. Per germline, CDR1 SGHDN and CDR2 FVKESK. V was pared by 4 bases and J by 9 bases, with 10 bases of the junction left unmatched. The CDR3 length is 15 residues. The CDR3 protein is CASSLGQEYRRELFF. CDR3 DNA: TGTGCCAGCAGCCTGGGACAGGAATATCGTCGGGAGCTGTTTTTT.

In DNA, the CDR3 is TGTGCCAGCAGCTTAAAAAACGGACTAGCGGGAGCCTCCTACGAGCAGTACGTC. It specifies CASSLKNGLAGASYEQYV. The gene calls are TRBV7-2 and TRBJ2-7; 13 positions match TRBD2. Trimming cost V 2 bases and J 0 bases; bases outside gene matches: 7. Germline V gives CDR1 SGHTA, CDR2 FQGNSA. This CDR3 contains 18 residues.

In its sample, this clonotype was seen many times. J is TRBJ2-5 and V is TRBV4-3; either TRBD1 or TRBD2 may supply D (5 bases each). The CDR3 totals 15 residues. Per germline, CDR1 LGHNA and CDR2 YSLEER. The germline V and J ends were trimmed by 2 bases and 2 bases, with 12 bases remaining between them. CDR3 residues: CASSQKGSGQETQYF. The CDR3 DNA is TGCGCCAGCAGCCAAAAGGGGAGCGGACAAGAGACCCAGTACTTC.

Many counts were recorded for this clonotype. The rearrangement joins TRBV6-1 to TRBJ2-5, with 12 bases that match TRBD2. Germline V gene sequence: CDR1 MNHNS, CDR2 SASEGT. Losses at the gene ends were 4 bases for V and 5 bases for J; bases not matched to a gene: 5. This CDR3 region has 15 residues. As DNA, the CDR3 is TGTGCCAGCAGTGCTAGCGGGGGGGCCTTGGAGACCCAGTACTTC. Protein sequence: CASSASGGALETQYF.

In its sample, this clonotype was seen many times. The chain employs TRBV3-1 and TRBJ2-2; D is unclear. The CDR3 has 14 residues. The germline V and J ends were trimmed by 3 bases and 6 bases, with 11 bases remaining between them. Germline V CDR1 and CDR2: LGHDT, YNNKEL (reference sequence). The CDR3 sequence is CASSHPERSGELFF. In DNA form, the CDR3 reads TGTGCCAGCAGCCATCCTGAGAGATCCGGGGAGCTGTTTTTT.

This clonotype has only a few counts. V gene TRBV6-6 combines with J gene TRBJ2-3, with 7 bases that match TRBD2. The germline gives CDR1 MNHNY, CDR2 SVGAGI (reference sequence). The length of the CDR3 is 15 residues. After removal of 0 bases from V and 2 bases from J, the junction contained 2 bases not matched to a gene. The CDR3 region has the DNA TGTGCCAGCAGTTACTCAGGGACTAACACAGATACGCAGTATTTT. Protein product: CASSYSGTNTDTQYF.

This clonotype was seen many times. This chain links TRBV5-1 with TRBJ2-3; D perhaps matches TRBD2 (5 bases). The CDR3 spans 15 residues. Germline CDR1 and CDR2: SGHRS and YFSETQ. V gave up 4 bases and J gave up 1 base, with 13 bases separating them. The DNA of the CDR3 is TGCGCCAGCAGCCTCCCGGACTTCGGCACAGATACGCAGTATTTT. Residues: CASSLPDFGTDTQYF.

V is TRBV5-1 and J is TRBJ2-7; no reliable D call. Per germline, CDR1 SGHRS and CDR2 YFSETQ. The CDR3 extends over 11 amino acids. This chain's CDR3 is CASSLPYGQYV. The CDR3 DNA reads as TGCGCCAGCAGCTTGCCCTACGGGCAGTACGTC.

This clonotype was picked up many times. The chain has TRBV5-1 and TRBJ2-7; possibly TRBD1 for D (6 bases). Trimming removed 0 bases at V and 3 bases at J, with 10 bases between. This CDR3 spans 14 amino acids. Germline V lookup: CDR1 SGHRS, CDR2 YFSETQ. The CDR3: CASSLGGQYYEQYV. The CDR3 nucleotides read TGCGCCAGCAGCTTGGGGGGGCAGTACTACGAGCAGTACGTC.

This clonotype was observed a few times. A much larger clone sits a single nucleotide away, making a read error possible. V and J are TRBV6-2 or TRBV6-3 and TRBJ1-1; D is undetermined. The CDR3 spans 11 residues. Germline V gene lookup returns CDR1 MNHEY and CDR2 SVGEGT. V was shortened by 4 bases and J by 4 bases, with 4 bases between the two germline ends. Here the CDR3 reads CASSSFTEAFF. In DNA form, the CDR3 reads TGTGCCAGCAGTTCTTTCACTGAAGCTTTCTTT.

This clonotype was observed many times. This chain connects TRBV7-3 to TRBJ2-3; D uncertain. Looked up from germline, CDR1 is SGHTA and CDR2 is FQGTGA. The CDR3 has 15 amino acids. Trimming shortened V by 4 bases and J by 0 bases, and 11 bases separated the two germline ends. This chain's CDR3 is CASSSDLSSTDTQYF. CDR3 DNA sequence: TGTGCCAGCAGCTCGGACCTGTCTAGCACAGATACGCAGTATTTT.

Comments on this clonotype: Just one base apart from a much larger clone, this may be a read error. CDR3 residues: CASSLDLLGYGYTF. CDR3 DNA sequence: TGTGCCAGCAGCTTGGATCTCCTGGGCTATGGCTACACCTTC. The rearrangement joins TRBV5-5 to TRBJ1-2; D unclear. Per the germline V gene, CDR1 is SGHKS and CDR2 is YYEKEE (reference sequence). This CDR3 comprises 14 residues. V was pared by 0 bases and J by 4 bases, with 10 bases between.

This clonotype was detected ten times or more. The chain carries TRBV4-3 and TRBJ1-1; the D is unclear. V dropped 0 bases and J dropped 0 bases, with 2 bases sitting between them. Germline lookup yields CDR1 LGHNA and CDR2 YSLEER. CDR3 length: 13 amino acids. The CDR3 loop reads CASSQDLNTEAFF. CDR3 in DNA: TGCGCCAGCAGCCAAGATCTGAACACTGAAGCTTTCTTT.

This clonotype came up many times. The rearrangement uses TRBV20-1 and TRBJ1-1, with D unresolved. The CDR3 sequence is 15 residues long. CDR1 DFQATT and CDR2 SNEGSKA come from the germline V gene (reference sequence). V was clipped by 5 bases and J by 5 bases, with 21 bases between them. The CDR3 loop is CSAGLTDGMTTEAFF. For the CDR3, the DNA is TGCAGTGCTGGGCTTACGGACGGGATGACTACTGAAGCTTTCTTT.

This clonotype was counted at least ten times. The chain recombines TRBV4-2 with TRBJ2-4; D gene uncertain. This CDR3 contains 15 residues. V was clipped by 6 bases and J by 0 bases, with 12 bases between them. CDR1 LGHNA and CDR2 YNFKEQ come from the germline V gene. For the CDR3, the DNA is TGTGCCAGCAGTCCTGTCCCCTCAGCCAAAAACATTCAGTACTTC. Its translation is CASSPVPSAKNIQYF.

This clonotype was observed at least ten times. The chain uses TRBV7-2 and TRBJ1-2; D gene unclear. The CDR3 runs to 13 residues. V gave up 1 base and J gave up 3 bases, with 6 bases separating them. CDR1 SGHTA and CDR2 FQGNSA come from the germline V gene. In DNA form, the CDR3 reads TGTGCCAGCAGCTTAGGGGGAGACTATGGCTACACCTTC. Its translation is CASSLGGDYGYTF.

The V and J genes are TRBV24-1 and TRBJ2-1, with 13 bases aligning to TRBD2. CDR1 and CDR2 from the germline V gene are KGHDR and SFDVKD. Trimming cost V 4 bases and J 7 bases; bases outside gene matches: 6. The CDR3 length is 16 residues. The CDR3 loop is CATSDAGLAGDNEQFF. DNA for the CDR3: TGTGCCACCAGTGACGCTGGACTAGCGGGGGATAATGAGCAGTTCTTC.

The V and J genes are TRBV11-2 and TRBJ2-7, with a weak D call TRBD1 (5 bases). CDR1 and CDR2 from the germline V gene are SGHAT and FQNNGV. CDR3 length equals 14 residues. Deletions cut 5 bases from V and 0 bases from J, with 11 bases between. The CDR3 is CASSRPTVSYEQYV. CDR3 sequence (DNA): TGTGCCAGCAGCCGACCGACAGTCTCCTACGAGCAGTACGTC.

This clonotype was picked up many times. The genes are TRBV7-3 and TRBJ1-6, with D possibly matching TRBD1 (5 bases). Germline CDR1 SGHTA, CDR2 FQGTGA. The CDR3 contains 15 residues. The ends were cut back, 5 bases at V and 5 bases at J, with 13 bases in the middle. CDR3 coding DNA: TGTGCCAGCAGCGCTGGGACGGAAGATAATTCACCCCTCCACTTT. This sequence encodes CASSAGTEDNSPLHF. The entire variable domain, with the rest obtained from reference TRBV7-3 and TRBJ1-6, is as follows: GAGVSQTPSNKVTEKGKYVELRCDPISGHTALYWYRQSLGQGPEFLIYFQGTGAADDSGLPNDRFFAVRPEGSVSTLKIQRTERGDSAVYLCASSAGTEDNSPLHFGNGTRLTVT.

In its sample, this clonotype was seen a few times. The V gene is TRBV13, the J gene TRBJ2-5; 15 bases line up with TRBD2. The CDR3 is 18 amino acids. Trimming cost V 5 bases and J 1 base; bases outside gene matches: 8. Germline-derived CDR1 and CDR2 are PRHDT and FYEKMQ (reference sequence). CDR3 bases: TGTGCCAGCAGCCCCCGGACTAGCGGGAGGGCCTTCCAAGAGACCCAGTACTTC. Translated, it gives CASSPRTSGRAFQETQYF.

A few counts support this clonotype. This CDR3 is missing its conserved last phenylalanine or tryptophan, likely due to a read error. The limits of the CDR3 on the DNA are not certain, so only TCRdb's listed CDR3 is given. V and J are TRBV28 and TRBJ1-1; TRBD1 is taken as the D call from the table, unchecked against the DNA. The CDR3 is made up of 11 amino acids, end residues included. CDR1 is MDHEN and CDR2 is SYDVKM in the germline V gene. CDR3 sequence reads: CASSLRDRILL.

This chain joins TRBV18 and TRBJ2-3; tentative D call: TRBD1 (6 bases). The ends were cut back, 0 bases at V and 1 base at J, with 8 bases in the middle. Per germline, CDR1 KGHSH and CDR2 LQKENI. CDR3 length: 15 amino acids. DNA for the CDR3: TGTGCCAGCTCACCACCGGGGGCCGGCACAGATACGCAGTATTTT. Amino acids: CASSPPGAGTDTQYF.

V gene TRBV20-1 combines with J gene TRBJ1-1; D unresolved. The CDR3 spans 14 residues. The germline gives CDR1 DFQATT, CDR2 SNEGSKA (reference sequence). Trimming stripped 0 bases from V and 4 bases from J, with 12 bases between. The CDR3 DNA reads TGCAGTGCTAGAGAGCTGACTCTCGGCACTGAAGCTTTCTTT. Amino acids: CSARELTLGTEAFF.

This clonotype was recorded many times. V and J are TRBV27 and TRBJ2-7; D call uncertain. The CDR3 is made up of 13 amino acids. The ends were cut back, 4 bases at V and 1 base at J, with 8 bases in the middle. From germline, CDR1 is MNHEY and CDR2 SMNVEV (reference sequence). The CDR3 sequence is CASSSSGSYEQYV. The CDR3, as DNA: TGTGCCAGCAGTTCCTCGGGTTCCTACGAGCAGTACGTC.